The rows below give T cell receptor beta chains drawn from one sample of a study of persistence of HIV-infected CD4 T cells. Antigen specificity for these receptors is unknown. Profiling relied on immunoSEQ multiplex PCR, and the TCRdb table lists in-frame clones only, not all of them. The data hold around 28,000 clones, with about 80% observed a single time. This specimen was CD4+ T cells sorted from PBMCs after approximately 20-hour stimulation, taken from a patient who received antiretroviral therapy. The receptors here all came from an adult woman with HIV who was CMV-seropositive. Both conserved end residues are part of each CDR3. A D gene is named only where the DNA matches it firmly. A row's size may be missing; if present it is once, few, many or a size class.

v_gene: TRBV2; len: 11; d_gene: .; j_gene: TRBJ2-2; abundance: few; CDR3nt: TGTGCCAGCAGGGGATTCGGGGAGCTGTTTTTT; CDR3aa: CASRGFGELFF
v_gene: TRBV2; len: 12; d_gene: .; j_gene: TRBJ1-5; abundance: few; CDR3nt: TGTGCCAGCAGTAAAGCGAATCAGCCCCAGCATTTT; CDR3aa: CASSKANQPQHF
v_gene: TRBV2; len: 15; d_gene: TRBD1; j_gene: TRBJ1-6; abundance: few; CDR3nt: TGTGCCAGCAGTGAACAGACAGGGGGGGATTCACCCCTCCACTTT; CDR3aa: CASSEQTGGDSPLHF
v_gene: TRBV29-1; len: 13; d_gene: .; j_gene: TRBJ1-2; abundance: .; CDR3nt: TGCAGCGTTATAGGCAGAGCTAACTATGGCTACACCTTC; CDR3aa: CSVIGRANYGYTF
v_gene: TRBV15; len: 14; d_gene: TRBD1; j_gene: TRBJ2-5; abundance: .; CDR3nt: TGTGCCACCAGCAGACCGACAGGGGTGGGGACCCAGTACTTC; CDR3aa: CATSRPTGVGTQYF
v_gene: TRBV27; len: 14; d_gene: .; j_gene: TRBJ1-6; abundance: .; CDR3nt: TGTGCCAGCAGACTTGGGGAACAGAATTCACCCCTCCACTTT; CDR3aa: CASRLGEQNSPLHF
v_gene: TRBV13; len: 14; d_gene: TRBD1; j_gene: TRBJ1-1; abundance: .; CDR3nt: TGTGCCAGCAGCCTCTCAGGGGGCTACACTGAAGCTTTCTTT; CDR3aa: CASSLSGGYTEAFF
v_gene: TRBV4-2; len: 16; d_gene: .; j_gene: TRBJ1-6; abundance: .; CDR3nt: TGTGCCAGCAGCCAAGGGCACAGCTCCTATAATTCACCCCTCCACTTT; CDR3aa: CASSQGHSSYNSPLHF
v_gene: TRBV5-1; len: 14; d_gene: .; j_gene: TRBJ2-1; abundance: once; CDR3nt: TGCGCCAGCAGCCGGGGGGACAGCTACAATGAGCAGTTCTTC; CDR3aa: CASSRGDSYNEQFF
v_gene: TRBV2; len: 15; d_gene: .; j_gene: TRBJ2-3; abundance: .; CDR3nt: TGTGCCAGCACTGGTCGGCGGAGCGCCACAGATACGCAGTATTTT; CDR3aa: CASTGRRSATDTQYF
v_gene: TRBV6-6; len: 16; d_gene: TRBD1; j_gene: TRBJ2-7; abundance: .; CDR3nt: TGTGCCAGCAGTCGAACTTTTTTGACAGGGAATAGTGCTGGGGACTTC; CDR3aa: CASSRTFLTGNSAGDF
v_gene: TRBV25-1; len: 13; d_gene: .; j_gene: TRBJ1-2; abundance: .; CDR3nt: TGTGCCAGCAGCAGGGTTACTAACTATGGCTACACCTTC; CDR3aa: CASSRVTNYGYTF
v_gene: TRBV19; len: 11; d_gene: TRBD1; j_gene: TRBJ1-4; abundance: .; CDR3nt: TGTGCCACCAGACAGGGGGAAAAACTGTTTTTT; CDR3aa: CATRQGEKLFF
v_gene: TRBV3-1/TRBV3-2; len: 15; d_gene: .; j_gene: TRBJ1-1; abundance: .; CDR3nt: TGTGCCAGCAGCCAATCTTGGGGGCCTGACACTGAAGCTTTCTTT; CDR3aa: CASSQSWGPDTEAFF
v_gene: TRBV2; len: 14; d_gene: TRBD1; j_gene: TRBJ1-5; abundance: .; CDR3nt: TGTGCCAGCAGGTGGGACAGTAGCAATCAGCCCCAGCATTTT; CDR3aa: CASRWDSSNQPQHF
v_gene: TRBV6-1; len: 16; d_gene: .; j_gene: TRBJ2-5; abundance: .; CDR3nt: TGTGCCAGCAGTGACCTCATAGGGGTATCTCAAGAGACCCAGTACTTC; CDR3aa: CASSDLIGVSQETQYF
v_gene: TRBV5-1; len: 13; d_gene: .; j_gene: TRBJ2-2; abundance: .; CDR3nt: TGCGCCAGCGGGACTCTGGGGACCGGGGAGCTGTTTTTT; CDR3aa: CASGTLGTGELFF
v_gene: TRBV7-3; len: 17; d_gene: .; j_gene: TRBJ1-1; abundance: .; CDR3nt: TGTGCCAGCAGCTTAAGGAGCGGGGCGGGGTCGTTTGCTGAAGCTTTCTTT; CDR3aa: CASSLRSGAGSFAEAFF
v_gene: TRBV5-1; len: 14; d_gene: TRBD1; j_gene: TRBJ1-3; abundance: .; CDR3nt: TGCGCCAGCAGCCCGGACAGGGAGGGAAACACCATATATTTT; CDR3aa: CASSPDREGNTIYF
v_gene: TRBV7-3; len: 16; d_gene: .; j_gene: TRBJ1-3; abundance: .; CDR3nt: TGTGCCAGCAGCTTAGGTCCGGGCCGCTCTGGAAACACCATATATTTT; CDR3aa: CASSLGPGRSGNTIYF
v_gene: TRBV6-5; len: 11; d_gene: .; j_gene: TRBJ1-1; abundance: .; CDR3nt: TGTGCCGTCAGGGCAGTCACTGAAGCTTTCTTT; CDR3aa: CAVRAVTEAFF
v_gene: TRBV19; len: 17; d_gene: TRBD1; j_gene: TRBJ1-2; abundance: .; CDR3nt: TGTGCCAGTAGGGGGAGGGGACAGCGGACTACTAACTATGGCTACACCTTC; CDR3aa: CASRGRGQRTTNYGYTF
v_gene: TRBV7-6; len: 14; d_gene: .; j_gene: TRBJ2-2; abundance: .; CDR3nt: TGTGCCAGCAGCTTCAGGGGGAACACCGGGGAGCTGTTTTTT; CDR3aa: CASSFRGNTGELFF
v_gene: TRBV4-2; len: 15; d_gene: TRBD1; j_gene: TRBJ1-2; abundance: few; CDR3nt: TGTGCCAGCAGCCAATCCGGGACAGGGGGCTCTGGCTACACCTTC; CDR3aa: CASSQSGTGGSGYTF
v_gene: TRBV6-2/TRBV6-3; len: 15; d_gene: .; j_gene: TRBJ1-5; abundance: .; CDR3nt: TGTGCCAGCAGTTCGGAAGGGGGAAGGTATCAGCCCCAGCATTTT; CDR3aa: CASSSEGGRYQPQHF
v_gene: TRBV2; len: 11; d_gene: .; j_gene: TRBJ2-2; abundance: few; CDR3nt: TGTGCCAGCAGTGAAATCGGGGAGCTGTTTTTT; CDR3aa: CASSEIGELFF
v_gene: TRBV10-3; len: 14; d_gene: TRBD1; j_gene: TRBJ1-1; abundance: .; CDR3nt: TGTGCCATCAGTCCCAGCAGGGGGGACACTGAAGCTTTCTTT; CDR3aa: CAISPSRGDTEAFF
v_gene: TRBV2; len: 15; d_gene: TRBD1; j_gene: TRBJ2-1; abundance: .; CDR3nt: TGTGCCAGCAGTGATCGGGACAGGGTAGTTAATGAGCAGTTCTTC; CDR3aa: CASSDRDRVVNEQFF
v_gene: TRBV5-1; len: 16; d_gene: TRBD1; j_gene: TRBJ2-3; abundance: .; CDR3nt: TGCGCCAGCAGCGAGGGGACAGGAGCTAGCACAGATACGCAGTATTTT; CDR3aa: CASSEGTGASTDTQYF
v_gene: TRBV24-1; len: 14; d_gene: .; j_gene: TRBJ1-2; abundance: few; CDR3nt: TGTGCCACCAGTGAGCAGGGTGCTAACTATGGCTACACCTTC; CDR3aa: CATSEQGANYGYTF
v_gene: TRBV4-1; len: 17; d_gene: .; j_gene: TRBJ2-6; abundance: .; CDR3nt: TGCGCCAGCAGCCACCGAGGCGGGTACTCTGGGGCCAACGTCCTGACTTTC; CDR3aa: CASSHRGGYSGANVLTF
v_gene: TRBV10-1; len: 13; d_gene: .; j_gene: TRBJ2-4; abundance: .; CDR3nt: TGCGCCAGCAGTGAGTCTGGGGGAAACATTCAGTACTTC; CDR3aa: CASSESGGNIQYF
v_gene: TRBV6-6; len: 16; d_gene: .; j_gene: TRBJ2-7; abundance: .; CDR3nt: TGTGCCAGCAGGACATTACAGGGAGGAGGATCCTACGAGCAGTACTTC; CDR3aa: CASRTLQGGGSYEQYF
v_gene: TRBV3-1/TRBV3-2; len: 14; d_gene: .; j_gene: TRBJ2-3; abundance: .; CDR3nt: TGTGCCAGCAGCCAAGAAATGGGGAGGGATACGCAGTATTTT; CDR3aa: CASSQEMGRDTQYF
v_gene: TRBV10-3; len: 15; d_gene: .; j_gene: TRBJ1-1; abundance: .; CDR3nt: TGTGCCATCAGTGGCCCGGGACAAAGGAGGACTGAAGCTTTCTTT; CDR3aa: CAISGPGQRRTEAFF
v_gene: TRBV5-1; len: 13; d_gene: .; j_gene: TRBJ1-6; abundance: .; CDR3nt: TGCGCCAGCAGCTTGGGCAGGGACTCACCCCTCCACTTT; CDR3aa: CASSLGRDSPLHF
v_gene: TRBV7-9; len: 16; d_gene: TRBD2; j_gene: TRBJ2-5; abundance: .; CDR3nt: TGTGCCAGCAGCTACGGACTAGCGGGGTCCCAAGAGACCCAGTACTTC; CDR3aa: CASSYGLAGSQETQYF
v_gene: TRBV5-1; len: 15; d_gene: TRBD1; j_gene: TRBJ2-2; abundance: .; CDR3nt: TGCGCCAGCAGCTTTGGACAGGAGAACACCGGGGAGCTGTTTTTT; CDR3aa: CASSFGQENTGELFF
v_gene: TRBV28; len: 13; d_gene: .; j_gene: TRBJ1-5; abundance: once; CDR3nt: TGTGCCAGCATAGCGTATAGCAATCAGCCCCAGCATTTT; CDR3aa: CASIAYSNQPQHF
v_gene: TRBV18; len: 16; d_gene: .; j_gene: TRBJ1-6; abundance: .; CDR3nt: TGTGCCAGCTCACCACCGTCTAGCTCCTATAATTCACCCCTCCACTTT; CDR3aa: CASSPPSSSYNSPLHF
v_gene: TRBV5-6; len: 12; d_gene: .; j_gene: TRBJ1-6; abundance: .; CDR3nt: TGTGCCAGCAGCTTCGAGAATTCACCCCTCCACTTT; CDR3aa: CASSFENSPLHF
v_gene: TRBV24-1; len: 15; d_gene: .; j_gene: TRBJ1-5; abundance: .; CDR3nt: TGTGCCACCAGTGGGGATGGGCCCGGCGATCAGCCCCAGCATTTT; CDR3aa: CATSGDGPGDQPQHF
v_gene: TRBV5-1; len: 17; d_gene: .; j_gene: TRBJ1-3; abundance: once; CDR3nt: TGCGCCAGCAGCCGCGCTCCACAGGGAACCTCTGGAAACACCATATATTTT; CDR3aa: CASSRAPQGTSGNTIYF
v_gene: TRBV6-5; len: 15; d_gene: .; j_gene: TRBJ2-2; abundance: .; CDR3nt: TGTGCCAGCAGTTACTCCTGGTTGAACACCGGGGAGCTGTTTTTT; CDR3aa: CASSYSWLNTGELFF
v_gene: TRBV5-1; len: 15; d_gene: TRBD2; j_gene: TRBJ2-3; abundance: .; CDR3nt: TGCGCCAGCAGCTTGGATCGGGGGGGCACAGATACGCAGTATTTT; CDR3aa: CASSLDRGGTDTQYF
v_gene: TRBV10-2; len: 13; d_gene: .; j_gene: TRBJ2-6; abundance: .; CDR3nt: TGCGCCAGCAGTGAGTCTGGGGCCAACGTCCTGACTTTC; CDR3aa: CASSESGANVLTF